The 24 T cell receptor beta chains presented below share a single source sample, sequenced in a study of blood T cell repertoires in COVID-19. Produced via immunoSEQ multiplex PCR; TCRdb's table is partial and in-frame only. The profile shows 190,000 or so clones, 70% to 85% of them singletons. The sample taken for sequencing was peripheral blood. The source is a human donor with acute or convalescent COVID-19. The donor label of this sample is uncertain.

CDR3 in DNA: TGTGCCTGGAGCCACACAGGGTATGGCTACACCTTC. Its translation is CAWSHTGYGYTF. This chain joins TRBV30 and TRBJ1-2; perhaps TRBD1 as D (6 bases). Germline V gene data show CDR1 as GTSNPN and CDR2 as SVGIG (reference sequence). V was shortened by 3 bases and J by 5 bases, with 10 bases between the two germline ends. CDR3 length: 12 amino acids.

On this clone itself: Other DNA sequences from this sample encode an identical CDR3 as well. V is TRBV18 and J is TRBJ1-5, with 10 nucleotides matching TRBD1. There are 15 residues in the CDR3. Trimming removed 4 bases from V and 4 bases from J; junction bases left unmatched: 4. CDR1 and CDR2 from the germline V gene are KGHSH and LQKENI. For the CDR3, the DNA is TGTGCCAGCTCACTAGGACAGGGGGGGAATCAGCCCCAGCATTTT. Its translation: CASSLGQGGNQPQHF.

Only a few counts were recorded for this clone. The genes are TRBV6-1 and TRBJ2-5; no clear D gene. Between the trimmed V and J ends, which lost 0 bases and 0 bases, there was a span of 5 bases. Germline V lookup: CDR1 MNHNS, CDR2 SASEGT. This CDR3 has 14 amino acids. The CDR3 loop reads CASSEASDQETQYF. CDR3 sequence (DNA): TGTGCCAGCAGTGAAGCTTCAGACCAAGAGACCCAGTACTTC.

The J gene is TRBJ1-2, the V gene TRBV19; TRBD1 agrees at 7 bases. V dropped 5 bases and J dropped 6; count of bases not matched to a gene: 24. The CDR3 is 19 amino acids. CDR1 and CDR2 from the germline V gene are LNHDA and SQIVND (reference sequence). CDR3 nucleotide sequence: TGTGCCAGTAGTTTGTCCCCCCTTCAGGGGGGCCCTGTAAGGGATGGCTACACCTTC. Its translation: CASSLSPLQGGPVRDGYTF.

This chain links TRBV7-2 with TRBJ1-1; D is ambiguous. V gave up 1 base and J gave up 4 bases, with 10 bases separating them. The CDR3 consists of 14 residues. Germline loops: CDR1 SGHTA, CDR2 FQGNSA. CDR3 sequence: CASSLDSYSTEAFF. As DNA, the CDR3 is TGTGCCAGCAGCTTAGATTCGTACAGCACTGAAGCTTTCTTT.

The CDR3 region has the DNA TGTGCCAGTAGACTAGCGGGCGGGCCCAATGAGCAGTTCTTC. Its translation is CASRLAGGPNEQFF. The chain joins TRBV19 to TRBJ2-1; TRBD2 agrees at 9 bases. V was pared by 6 bases and J by 6 bases, with 6 bases of the junction left unmatched. Germline V gene lookup returns CDR1 LNHDA and CDR2 SQIVND (reference sequence). This CDR3 spans 14 amino acids.

The chain combines TRBV18 with TRBJ1-5; TRBD1 matches at 8 bases. V trimming: 4 bases; J trimming: 2 bases; junction bases outside the gene matches: 1. This CDR3 has 14 amino acids. Per the germline V gene, CDR1 is KGHSH and CDR2 is LQKENI. CDR3 loop: CASSQGQGNQPQHF. The CDR3 region has the DNA TGTGCCAGCTCACAGGGACAGGGCAATCAGCCCCAGCATTTT.

The V and J genes are TRBV2 and TRBJ1-2, with D possibly being TRBD1 (5 bases). The CDR3 loop spans 13 amino acids. Germline V gives CDR1 SNHLY, CDR2 FYNNEI. V was cut by 3 bases and J by 3 bases, with 8 bases left in between. CDR3 sequence (DNA): TGTGCCAGCAGTGAGGAGACAGACTATGGCTACACCTTC. This codes for CASSEETDYGYTF.

This sequence joins TRBV28 and TRBJ2-1; TRBD1 matches at 8 bases. This CDR3 spans 14 amino acids. CDR1 is MDHEN and CDR2 is SYDVKM in the germline V gene. Germline trimming cut 9 bases from V and 7 bases from J; bases unmatched to any gene: 11. DNA for the CDR3: TGTGCCAGTAGACGACAGGGGATTGTGAATGAGCAGTTCTTC. Protein: CASRRQGIVNEQFF.

The rearrangement joins TRBV15 to TRBJ2-7; 9 bases fit TRBD1. J was trimmed by 4 bases and V by 0 bases; bases with no gene match: 4. The CDR3 length is 15 residues. The germline gives CDR1 LNHNV, CDR2 YYDKDF (reference sequence). In DNA form, the CDR3 reads TGTGCCACCAGCAGAGAAACAGGGGGCAGGTACGAGCAGTACTTC. Translation: CATSRETGGRYEQYF.

CDR3 in amino acids: CAISPRTGSDTQYF. The CDR3 DNA reads TGTGCCATCAGCCCGAGGACAGGGTCAGATACGCAGTATTTT. The chain is built from TRBV10-3 and TRBJ2-3, with 8 bases aligning to TRBD1. The germline CDR1 and CDR2 sequences are ENHRY and SYGVKD. CDR3 length equals 14 residues. V trimming: 6 bases; J trimming: 4 bases; junction bases outside the gene matches: 6.

The chain uses TRBV10-3 and TRBJ2-1, with D tentatively TRBD1 (6 bases). The germline V and J ends were trimmed by 0 bases and 10 bases, with 10 bases remaining between them. Germline V gene lookup returns CDR1 ENHRY and CDR2 SYGVKD. CDR3 size: 13 residues. CDR3: CAISESRGSEQFF. In DNA form, the CDR3 reads TGTGCCATCAGTGAGTCGAGGGGGAGCGAGCAGTTCTTC.

The chain carries TRBV2 and TRBJ1-5; 8 bases are a match to TRBD1. The length of the CDR3 is 15 residues. The V gene's germline CDR1 is SNHLY and CDR2 FYNNEI. V gave up 8 bases and J gave up 0 bases; unmatched junction bases: 6. CDR3 region: CASRQGTNSNQPQHF. DNA for the CDR3: TGTGCCAGCCGACAGGGGACAAATAGCAATCAGCCCCAGCATTTT.

For the CDR3, the DNA is TGTGCCAGCAACCGACAGGGTGGTGGCTACACCTTC. Its translation: CASNRQGGGYTF. This sequence joins TRBV7-9 and TRBJ1-2; 7 bases line up with TRBD1. This CDR3 region has 12 residues. The germline CDR1 and CDR2 sequences are SEHNR and FQNEAQ (reference sequence). V dropped 7 bases and J dropped 7; count of bases not matched to a gene: 6.

This chain joins TRBV10-3 and TRBJ1-4; TRBD1 matches 11 bases. CDR3 size: 14 residues. Trimming removed 6 bases from V and 8 bases from J; junction bases left unmatched: 5. CDR1 and CDR2 (germline): ENHRY, SYGVKD. The CDR3 is CAISPGTGGEKLFF. The CDR3 DNA follows: TGTGCCATCAGCCCCGGGACAGGGGGGGAAAAACTGTTTTTT.

The chain is built from TRBV5-4 and TRBJ1-2; 10 nucleotides agree with TRBD1. The CDR3 length is 15 residues. CDR1 is SGHNT, CDR2 YYREEE, per germline (reference sequence). Germline trimming cut 0 bases from V and 3 bases from J; bases unmatched to any gene: 2. CDR3 coding DNA: TGTGCCAGCAGCTTGGGACAGGGGGCACACTATGGCTACACCTTC. Translated, it gives CASSLGQGAHYGYTF.

The gene calls are TRBV28 and TRBJ1-1; D ambiguous. V lost 4 bases to trimming and J lost 0 bases, with 9 bases between them. This CDR3 has 14 residues. The germline V gene has CDR1 MDHEN and CDR2 SYDVKM. The CDR3 DNA is TGTGCCAGCAGTTCCCGAGCACTGAACACTGAAGCTTTCTTT. It translates to CASSSRALNTEAFF.

Only one count was recorded for this clone. This rearrangement joins TRBV28 to TRBJ2-6; 7 bases fit TRBD2. The V gene's germline CDR1 is MDHEN and CDR2 SYDVKM. The CDR3 is 17 residues long. Germline trimming cut 1 base from V and 0 bases from J; bases unmatched to any gene: 3. The CDR3, as DNA: TGTGCCAGCAGTTTATCCGGGGGGATCTCTGGGGCCAACGTCCTGACTTTC. Its protein is CASSLSGGISGANVLTF.

This sequence joins TRBV19 and TRBJ1-5, with TRBD1 matching over 7 bases. The CDR3 has 17 amino acids. Trimming removed 6 bases from V and 0 bases from J; junction bases left unmatched: 11. In germline, CDR1 is LNHDA, CDR2 SQIVND (reference sequence). CDR3 amino acids: CASSLAGGQYSNQPQHF. The CDR3 DNA is TGTGCCAGTAGCTTAGCGGGGGGACAGTATAGCAATCAGCCCCAGCATTTT. The full variable domain, completed using reference TRBV19 and TRBJ1-5, is DGGITQSPKYLFRKEGQNVTLSCEQNLNHDAMYWYRQDPGQGLRLIYYSQIVNDFQKGDIAEGYSVSREKKESFPLTVTSAQKNPTAFYLCASSLAGGQYSNQPQHFGDGTRLSIL.

V usage is TRBV12-3 or TRBV12-4 and J usage is TRBJ1-1, with a tentative D call TRBD1 (6 bases). This CDR3 spans 13 amino acids. V lost 3 bases, J lost 11 bases, and 16 bases lay in between. CDR3 nucleotides: TGTGCCAGCAGTTTCTTTTTGGGGGCTGCGGCTTTCTTT. It translates to CASSFFLGAAAFF.

This clone was seen just once. This sequence joins TRBV6-5 and TRBJ1-1; 9 positions match TRBD1. With 9 bases clipped from V and 3 bases from J, the junction kept 11 bases outside the gene matches. CDR1 is MNHEY and CDR2 is SVGAGI in the germline V gene. The CDR3 is 15 amino acids. CDR3 DNA: TGTGCCAGTTATACACAGGGGGCCGGGGACACTGAAGCTTTCTTT. Its protein product is CASYTQGAGDTEAFF.

The V gene is TRBV28, the J gene TRBJ1-6; D call uncertain. This CDR3 has 15 amino acids. V lost 3 bases, J lost 0 bases, and 6 bases lay in between. Germline values: CDR1 MDHEN, CDR2 SYDVKM. The CDR3 bases are TGTGCCAGCAGTTTTGATAGCTCCTATAATTCACCCCTCCACTTT. Amino acids: CASSFDSSYNSPLHF.

This clone has more than one count but fewer than ten. This chain connects TRBV11-2 to TRBJ2-7; 7 bases map to TRBD1. This CDR3 has 15 residues. Germline values: CDR1 SGHAT, CDR2 FQNNGV. With 7 bases clipped from V and 2 bases from J, the junction kept 11 bases outside the gene matches. Written as DNA, the CDR3 is TGTGCCAGCACCGTCAGCACAGGGGCAGCCTACGAGCAGTACTTC. It translates to CASTVSTGAAYEQYF.

This clone was observed once. This chain links TRBV5-1 with TRBJ1-1; D ambiguous. Trimming left V 1 base short and J 11 bases short, with 12 bases between. CDR1 and CDR2 from the germline V gene are SGHRS and YFSETQ. The length of the CDR3 is 12 residues. In DNA, the CDR3 is TGCGCCAGCAGCTTGACGGGTTTGGTGGCTTTCTTT. Residues: CASSLTGLVAFF.